These T cell receptor beta chains were read from a single sample in a study of early T cells in non-severe SARS-CoV-2 infection. TCRdb independently ran MiXCR on the 5' RACE reads; one entry per CDR3 protein. The data hold roughly 86,000 distinct CDR3 sequences, with around 5.6% observed a single time. The sequenced material came from whole blood. These receptors came from an adult who was a healthcare worker with PCR-confirmed SARS-CoV-2 infection or an uninfected control (not recorded which). The CDR3 runs from the conserved cysteine through the conserved F or W. D genes are given only for firm matches. Only part of the rows carry a size: once, few, many, or a class if the clone is expanded.

J gene,V gene,D gene,clone size,CDR3 DNA,CDR3 protein
TRBJ2-1,TRBV27,TRBD2,few,TGTGCCAGCAGTCAACTAGCGGGAGTTCAGGATGAGCAGTTCTTC,CASSQLAGVQDEQFF
TRBJ2-3,TRBV12-3/TRBV12-4,TRBD1,many,TGTGCCAGCAGTTCTGGACAGGGCACAGATACGCAGTATTTT,CASSSGQGTDTQYF
TRBJ2-2,TRBV7-2,.,many,TGTGCCAGCAGCACCCGAGGACGGACGACGTCGTCCACCGGGGAGCTGTTTTTT,CASSTRGRTTSSTGELFF
TRBJ2-7,TRBV5-6,.,.,TGTGCCAGCAGCTTGGTCGGGACACTCGAACATGTTTTC,CASSLVGTLEHVF
TRBJ1-2,TRBV6-6,TRBD1,.,TGTGCCAGCAGGGGGGGGACAGGAGTTACTAACTATGGCTACACCTTC,CASRGGTGVTNYGYTF
TRBJ2-2,TRBV4-3,TRBD1,.,TGCGCCAGCAGCCAACAGGGGGCAAACACCGGGGAGCTGTTTTTT,CASSQQGANTGELFF
TRBJ1-1,TRBV5-6,.,medium-sized,TGTGCCAGCAGCTTGGCGTTCTCGGGGAACACTGAAGCTTTCTTT,CASSLAFSGNTEAFF
TRBJ1-2,TRBV7-8,TRBD1,many,TGTGCCAGCAGCTTATCACAGGGGAACTATGGCTACACCTTC,CASSLSQGNYGYTF
TRBJ2-1,TRBV19,.,few,TGTGCCAGTAGTCTACTAGACGGCGGTGAGCAGTTCTTC,CASSLLDGGEQFF
TRBJ1-3,TRBV5-6,.,.,TGTGCCAGCAGCTCGGACGTCCGTGGAAACACCATATATTTT,CASSSDVRGNTIYF
TRBJ2-1,TRBV5-4,.,few,TGTGCCAGCAGCTTTTGGCGAAATGAGCAGTTCTTC,CASSFWRNEQFF
TRBJ1-1,TRBV30,.,few,TGTGCCTGGAAAATTACTGAAGCTTTCTTT,CAWKITEAFF
TRBJ2-7,TRBV28,TRBD1,.,TGTGCCAGCAGACATATCCGGGACAGGAAGTCCTACGAGCAGTACTTC,CASRHIRDRKSYEQYF
TRBJ1-5,TRBV19,.,.,TGTGCCAGTAGTATAGTAGGGGCAAATCAGCCCCAGCATTTT,CASSIVGANQPQHF
TRBJ1-5,TRBV4-1,TRBD1,many,TGCGCCAGCAGCCACGGGACAGGGGCAAGCAATCAGCCCCAGCATTTT,CASSHGTGASNQPQHF
TRBJ2-1,TRBV20-1,.,many,TGCAGTGCTAGGGAGGGGATGGGTGAGCAGTTCTTC,CSAREGMGEQFF
TRBJ2-2,TRBV27,.,many,TGTGCCAGCAAACGCCAGGGAAGAGGCAGGTTCACCGGGGAGCTGTTTTTT,CASKRQGRGRFTGELFF
TRBJ1-5,TRBV12-3/TRBV12-4,.,many,TGTGCCAGCAGTTCCCTAGGGGGAGGGAATCAGCCCCAGCATTTT,CASSSLGGGNQPQHF
TRBJ1-6,TRBV7-6,.,many,TGTGCCAGCAGCCACGGACAGAATTCACCCCTCCACTTT,CASSHGQNSPLHF
TRBJ1-1,TRBV6-5,.,many,TGTGCCAGCAGTTACTCGCAGGGGCTAGAAGCTTTCTTT,CASSYSQGLEAFF
TRBJ2-7,TRBV7-9,.,many,TGTGCCAGCAGCTTAGGGCGGGAGCAGTACTTC,CASSLGREQYF
TRBJ2-6,TRBV7-2,TRBD2,many,TGTGCCAGCAGAACCGGGACTAGGGGGGCCAACGTCCTGACTTTC,CASRTGTRGANVLTF
TRBJ2-4,TRBV7-8,.,many,TGTGCCAGCAGCTCCCGCGGCAAAAACATTCAGTACTTC,CASSSRGKNIQYF
TRBJ2-7,TRBV6-6,.,many,TGTGCCAGCAGTTTTGGTCAGACCACCACCGAGCAGTACTTC,CASSFGQTTTEQYF
TRBJ2-1,TRBV5-1,.,.,TGCGCCAGCAGCTTGGCCGGACAAAAGGGCAATGAGCAGTTCTTC,CASSLAGQKGNEQFF
TRBJ1-1,TRBV18,.,few,TGTGCCAGCTCACCACTTGCCTCGGACTATAAGAACACTGAAGCTTTCTTT,CASSPLASDYKNTEAFF
TRBJ2-7,TRBV24-1,.,many,TGTGCCACCAGTGATTCCACTACGGGCCCGACCTACGAGCAGTACTTC,CATSDSTTGPTYEQYF
TRBJ1-5,TRBV6-2/TRBV6-3,TRBD1,many,TGTGCCAGCAGTGGGGGACAGGGAATGAGCCAGCCCCAGCATTTT,CASSGGQGMSQPQHF
TRBJ1-5,TRBV18,.,many,TGTGCCAGCTCACAACAGGTTAGCAATCAGCCCCAGCATTTT,CASSQQVSNQPQHF
TRBJ2-7,TRBV7-9,.,few,TGTGCCAGCCTTCTTGGGGCGGGGAGCTACGAGCAGTACTTC,CASLLGAGSYEQYF
TRBJ2-7,TRBV6-2/TRBV6-3,TRBD2,few,TGTGCCAGCAGTTCCCCCGGGACTAGCGGGAGTTACGAGCAGTACTTC,CASSSPGTSGSYEQYF
TRBJ2-3,TRBV10-3,.,few,TGTGCCATCAGTGAGGCAGATAGCCCCTCAGATACGCAGTATTTT,CAISEADSPSDTQYF
TRBJ2-1,TRBV5-1,TRBD2,.,TGCGCCAGCAGCTTCCTAGCGGCCTACAATGAGCAGTTCTTC,CASSFLAAYNEQFF
TRBJ1-5,TRBV10-3,.,many,TGTGCCATCAGTCCAGACGGAAATCAGCCCCAGCATTTT,CAISPDGNQPQHF
TRBJ2-1,TRBV5-4,TRBD1,few,TGTGCCAGCAGCTCCCCGGGACAGGGCCACAATGAGCAGTTCTTC,CASSSPGQGHNEQFF
TRBJ2-5,TRBV7-9,.,few,TGTGCCAGCAGCATGACCTTAGAGACCCAGTACTTC,CASSMTLETQYF
TRBJ1-6,TRBV5-1,.,few,TGCGCCAGCAGCTTGCTATCAAGACCCGATTCACCCCTCCACTTT,CASSLLSRPDSPLHF
TRBJ1-2,TRBV5-4,.,many,TGTGCCACCAAAGCCAACTATGGCTACACCTTC,CATKANYGYTF
TRBJ1-5,TRBV9,.,many,TGTGCCAGCAGCGTAGGGAACGGTAATCAGCCCCAGCATTTT,CASSVGNGNQPQHF
TRBJ2-3,TRBV5-1,.,.,TGCGCCAGCAGCGGTGCAGTGGCAGATACGCAGTATTTT,CASSGAVADTQYF
TRBJ2-1,TRBV29-1,TRBD1,many,TGCAGCGTTCCAGGGGGTATAGATGAGCAGTTCTTC,CSVPGGIDEQFF
TRBJ2-7,TRBV5-1,TRBD1,many,TGCGCCAGCAGCGAACAGGGGGCCGTGTTCGAGCAGTACTTC,CASSEQGAVFEQYF
TRBJ2-1,TRBV28,.,many,TGTGCCAGCAGTTTATTCGACTCTACGGTTGAGTTCTTC,CASSLFDSTVEFF
TRBJ2-2,TRBV19,.,few,TGTGCCAGTGCCCAGGGTGTCGGGGAGCTGTTTTTT,CASAQGVGELFF
TRBJ2-2,TRBV6-2/TRBV6-3,.,few,TGTGCCATTATTTCCTCGGCGGGACCCGGGGAGCTGTTTTTT,CAIISSAGPGELFF
TRBJ2-1,TRBV9,.,few,TGTGCCAGCAGCGTAGGGGAAAATGAGCAGTTCTTC,CASSVGENEQFF
TRBJ1-5,TRBV6-6,.,many,TGTGCCAGCAGTCAGGTCAGTCAGCCCCAGCATTTT,CASSQVSQPQHF
TRBJ2-1,TRBV2,.,many,TGTGCCAGCAGTGTTTGGCAGAATGAGCAGTTCTTC,CASSVWQNEQFF
TRBJ1-2,TRBV27,TRBD1,few,TGTGCCAGCAGTCCAGGTAGTGGGACAGGGCTTGGCTACACCTTC,CASSPGSGTGLGYTF
TRBJ2-1,TRBV5-1,.,few,TGCGCCAGCAGCTTGGAGATACCCACCTACAATGAGCAGTTCTTC,CASSLEIPTYNEQFF
TRBJ1-2,TRBV20-1,TRBD1,many,TGCAGTGCTCCGGGACAGGGGCACTATGGCTACACCTTC,CSAPGQGHYGYTF